This record looks at one T cell receptor (beta chain) sequence and its context. This entry comes from a study of blood T cell repertoires in COVID-19. Measured with immunoSEQ multiplex PCR; TCRdb has only the in-frame clones, and not every one. The sample carries 150,000 to 200,000 clones, 75% to 90% recorded once. This TCR derives from an elderly woman with active or convalescent COVID-19. Sequenced input: peripheral blood.

The CDR3 region has the DNA TGTGCCAGCTCACCACCGCGGCTAGCGGGAAACACCGGGGAGCTGTTTTTT. The encoded protein is CASSPPRLAGNTGELFF. The chain carries TRBV18 and TRBJ2-2, with 9 bases fitting TRBD2. The V gene's germline CDR1 is KGHSH and CDR2 LQKENI. This CDR3 is 17 amino acids long. The ends lost 0 bases at V and 2 bases at J; junction bases unmatched: 4.